This T cell receptor (beta chain) was sequenced in a study of quantifying T cell responses using KT2 cells. As for the study in general: Reverse transcription used primers in the TCR alpha and beta constant regions. Estimated efficiency of the T4 ligation step was above 8.5% under optimum conditions. The second PCR was a qPCR stopped at a predetermined fluorescence threshold. The study, taken as a whole, reports: The number of KT2 alpha and beta sequences was a linear function of input KT2 cells.

This CDR3 comprises 16 residues. Trimming removed 2 bases from V and 0 bases from J, with 11 bases in between. This clonotype turned up a few times. Its target is unknown. The cDNA 3' end received a ligated oligonucleotide with a UMI. The first PCR ran 4 to 5 cycles with an equimolar RC1.1 and RC1.2 beta primer mix. TCRdb re-analysed the UMI-ligation and nested PCR reads in MiXCR, keeping a single row per CDR3 protein. The sample shows 25,000 to 35,000 distinct CDR3 sequences, about 9.3% of them seen only once. The chain uses TRBV23-1 and TRBJ2-1; D ambiguous. TRBV23-1 is an open reading frame whose function is uncertain. The clonotype was recovered from a human donor. Sequencing was carried out using PBMCs spiked with cells of the T cell clone KT2. CDR3 region: CASSQAGESSYNEQFF. CDR3 nucleotides: TGCGCCAGCAGTCAAGCTGGCGAGAGCTCCTACAATGAGCAGTTCTTC.